A selection of T cell receptor beta chains follows, all from one sample in a study of T cells after yellow fever vaccination. TCRdb re-analysed the 5' RACE reads in MiXCR, keeping a single row per CDR3 protein. Of hundreds of thousands of distinct CDR3 sequences in the sample, about a sixth were seen once. Sequencing was performed on PBMCs, taken 5 to 6 days after the first yellow fever vaccination. Receptor source: a man aged 18 to 29 who received the YFV17D yellow fever vaccine. CDR3s include the opening cysteine and the closing phenylalanine or tryptophan.

>TRBJ2-2|TRBV29-1
CSGITGTGELFF
>TRBJ2-2|TRBV3-1
CASSQPGGQTNTGELFF
>TRBJ2-1|TRBV29-1
CSVGGLVREQFF
>TRBJ1-1|TRBV27
CASSYRGLGTEAFF
>TRBJ1-2|TRBV10-3
CAISYKSNPRGQDDGYTF
>TRBJ2-1|TRBV5-1
CASSLAGGQGINEQFF
>TRBJ1-2|TRBV7-2
CASSLARGGRMHGYTF
>TRBJ2-5|TRBV4-1
CASSQDFGRAIWETQYF
>TRBJ1-1|TRBV7-3
CASSLGSQMNTEAFF
>TRBJ1-6|TRBV7-2
CASSLQGRDNSPLHF
>TRBJ2-2|TRBV27
CASRRWGGYYTGELFF
>TRBJ2-7|TRBV29-1
CSVVTSEAPYEQYF
>TRBJ1-3|TRBV12-3/TRBV12-4
CASSSGTGENTIYF
>TRBJ2-7|TRBV6-1
CASSEARSRGYEQYF
>TRBJ2-7|TRBV18
CASADQDDEQYF
>TRBJ2-3|TRBV30
CASQIDRARTDTQYF
>TRBJ2-3|TRBV9
CASSPHERVTDTQYF
>TRBJ1-1|TRBV5-1
CASSLEAGRGREAFF
>TRBJ1-2|TRBV7-9
CASSLGGQPRGYTF
>TRBJ1-1|TRBV5-1
CASTLTILMFF
>TRBJ2-5|TRBV15
CATSRDLQETQYF
>TRBJ1-1|TRBV6-1
CAGQGADMNTEAFF
>TRBJ2-7|TRBV27
CASSPLFQGATYEQYF
>TRBJ2-7|TRBV7-4
CASSLEGVTSQSRSYEQYF
>TRBJ1-4|TRBV10-3
CAISSRDRGKLFF
>TRBJ2-5|TRBV6-6
CASRPAGRETQYF
>TRBJ2-1|TRBV7-9
CASNRDFNNEQFF
>TRBJ2-1|TRBV4-3
CASSQGSSRGGLVF
>TRBJ2-3|TRBV20-1
CSGGSADTQYF
>TRBJ2-1|TRBV20-1
CSARAPREQFF
>TRBJ2-1|TRBV5-1
CASSLAQQGFPEQFF
>TRBJ1-1|TRBV4-3
CASSQDRWQGAEAFF
>TRBJ1-4|TRBV7-9
CASSLVVPDPLHLATNEKLFF
>TRBJ2-2|TRBV18
CASSPRTATGELFF
>TRBJ1-4|TRBV5-4
CASSPESDEKLFF
>TRBJ1-2|TRBV12-3/TRBV12-4
CASSSVEDRYGYTF
>TRBJ1-1|TRBV12-3/TRBV12-4
CASSPQGSGTEAFF
>TRBJ2-7|TRBV4-3
CASSPFKGYEQYF
>TRBJ1-1|TRBV5-1
CASSFRVNTEAFF
>TRBJ1-4|TRBV12-3/TRBV12-4
CASSIQGAIEKLFF